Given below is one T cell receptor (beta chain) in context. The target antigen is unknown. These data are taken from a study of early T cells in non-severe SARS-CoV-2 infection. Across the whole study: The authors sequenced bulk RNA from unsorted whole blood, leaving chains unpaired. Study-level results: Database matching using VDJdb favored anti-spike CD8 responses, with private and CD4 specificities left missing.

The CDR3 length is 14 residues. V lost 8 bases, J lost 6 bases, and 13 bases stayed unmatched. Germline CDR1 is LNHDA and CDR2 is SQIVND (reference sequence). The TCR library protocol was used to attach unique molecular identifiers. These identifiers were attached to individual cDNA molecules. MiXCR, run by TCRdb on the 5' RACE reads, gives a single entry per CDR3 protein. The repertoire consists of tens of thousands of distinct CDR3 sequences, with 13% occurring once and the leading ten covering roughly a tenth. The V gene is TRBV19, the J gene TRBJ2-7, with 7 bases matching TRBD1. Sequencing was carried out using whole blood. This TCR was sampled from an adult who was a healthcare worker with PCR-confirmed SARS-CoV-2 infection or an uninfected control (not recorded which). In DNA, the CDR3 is TGTGCCAGTGCAGCTCGGACAGGCATCCCCGAGCAGTACTTC. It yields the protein CASAARTGIPEQYF.